The clone carrying this T cell receptor (beta chain) was seen only once. The sample is drawn from a study of Ad26.COV2.S vaccination and SARS-CoV-2 variants. At the level of the study: The COV1001 Ad26.COV2.S trial arm included the donor.

Data came from immunoSEQ multiplex PCR; TCRdb stores just in-frame clones and leaves some out. This table has about 320,000 clones, about 82% appearing once. Treatment indicated: about 20 received Ad26.COV2.S at low or high dose, single or two shots; about 5 received placebo; per-sample allocation not given. The investigators took samples on day 63 after the first vaccine or placebo injection. Spike of the Wuhan-strain SARS-CoV-2 was expressed by an Ad26 vector, which formed the vaccine. Source: peripheral blood, taken in a trial of Ad26.COV2.S vaccine versus placebo. The sequence was collected from a person between 18 and 60 years old who received the Ad26.COV2.S COVID-19 vaccine or a placebo.

The CDR3 DNA reads TGTGCCAGCAGTTTGGGACAATCGGGGGGCACCTACGAGCAGTACTTC. Protein: CASSLGQSGGTYEQYF. This chain connects TRBV6-5 to TRBJ2-7; TRBD2 is a possible D gene (7 bases). CDR1 and CDR2 (germline): MNHEY, SVGAGI. V dropped 4 bases and J dropped 2 bases, with 18 bases sitting between them. CDR3 size: 16 residues.